This entry lists 27 T cell receptor beta chains sequenced from one sample in a study of blood T cell repertoires in COVID-19. Sequencing used immunoSEQ multiplex PCR; TCRdb keeps in-frame clones, though not all of them. This sample yields roughly 340,000 clones, of which 87% are seen a single time; about 6% belongs to the top ten. Source material: peripheral blood. The receptors stem from a woman aged 45-59 years with COVID-19, enrolled during active disease.

The sample holds a few counts of this clone. The DNA of the CDR3 is TGTGCCAGCAGCTTGGTGTCAGGGGGACGTGGAAACACCATATATTTT. Its translation: CASSLVSGGRGNTIYF. The chain joins TRBV5-4 to TRBJ1-3, with TRBD1 matching over 7 bases. The CDR3 spans 16 residues. J was trimmed by 3 bases and V by 0 bases; bases with no gene match: 6. From germline, CDR1 is SGHNT and CDR2 YYREEE (reference sequence). Variable domain in full (rest from reference TRBV5-4 and TRBJ1-3): ETGVTQSPTHLIKTRGQQVTLRCSSQSGHNTVSWYQQALGQGPQFIFQYYREEENGRGNFPPRFSGLQFPNYSSELNVNALELDDSALYLCASSLVSGGRGNTIYFGEGSWLTVV.

This clone was detected only once. The rearrangement joins TRBV27 to TRBJ1-1; no reliable D call. This CDR3 has 16 residues. Trimming stripped 5 bases from V and 1 base from J, with 17 bases between. In germline, CDR1 is MNHEY, CDR2 SMNVEV (reference sequence). The DNA of the CDR3 is TGTGCCAGCAGTCCCATATTTTTGGCTGGGAACACTGAAGCTTTCTTT. This gives the protein CASSPIFLAGNTEAFF.

The rearrangement uses TRBV2 and TRBJ2-2; no clear D. CDR3 length: 15 amino acids. Germline lookup yields CDR1 SNHLY and CDR2 FYNNEI. The ends were cut back, 7 bases at V and 1 base at J, with 13 bases in the middle. CDR3 DNA: TGTGCCAGCATAGGCTTACAGATGAACACCGGGGAGCTGTTTTTT. This gives the protein CASIGLQMNTGELFF.

This clone was counted only a few times. V and J are TRBV3-1 (or the pseudogene TRBV3-2) and TRBJ2-1, with 7 bases fitting TRBD2. Germline CDR1 LGHDT, CDR2 YNNKEL (reference sequence). This CDR3 has 14 residues. Trimming at V came to 1 base and at J to 5 bases, leaving 2 bases not matched to a gene. CDR3 region: CASSQVLADNEQFF. DNA for the CDR3: TGTGCCAGCAGCCAAGTTCTAGCGGACAATGAGCAGTTCTTC.

This clone was recorded a few times. The chain links TRBV5-1 to TRBJ1-1, with D perhaps matching TRBD1 (5 bases). The CDR3 loop spans 13 amino acids. CDR1 is SGHRS and CDR2 is YFSETQ in the germline V gene. V lost 6 bases to trimming and J lost 3 bases, with 12 bases between them. The CDR3: CASTLLGDTEAFF. The CDR3 DNA reads as TGCGCCAGCACCCTATTAGGGGACACTGAAGCTTTCTTT.

The chain carries TRBV6-2 or TRBV6-3 and TRBJ2-6; D perhaps matches TRBD2 (5 bases). Germline lookup yields CDR1 MNHEY and CDR2 SVGEGT. Trimming stripped 5 bases from V and 1 base from J, with 15 bases between. The CDR3 is 17 amino acids. CDR3 in amino acids: CASSGVQPGSGANVLTF. The CDR3 DNA reads as TGTGCCAGCAGTGGAGTACAACCGGGATCTGGGGCCAACGTCCTGACTTTC.

The V gene is TRBV4-1, the J gene TRBJ2-5; 9 nucleotides align to TRBD1. In germline, CDR1 is MGHRA, CDR2 YSYEKL. V gave up 3 bases and J gave up 9 bases; unmatched junction bases: 8. The CDR3 runs to 14 residues. CDR3 residues: CASSHTTGGQAQYF. As DNA, the CDR3 is TGCGCCAGCAGCCACACGACAGGGGGGCAGGCCCAGTACTTC.

This clone was seen repeatedly, ten times or more. The chain has TRBV2 and TRBJ1-3; unclear D gene. This CDR3 contains 14 residues. Germline V CDR1 and CDR2: SNHLY, FYNNEI. Trimming removed 4 bases at V and 8 bases at J, with 15 bases between. The CDR3 loop reads CASSGGVRRDTIYF. The CDR3 nucleotides read TGTGCCAGCAGTGGGGGAGTCCGAAGAGACACCATATATTTT.

This clone was counted a few times. V usage is TRBV3-1 (or the pseudogene TRBV3-2) and J usage is TRBJ2-1, with a possible D match to TRBD2 (5 bases). The CDR3 has 12 residues. V dropped 4 bases and J dropped 9 bases, with 10 bases sitting between them. Germline CDR1 LGHDT, CDR2 YNNKEL (reference sequence). The CDR3 region is CASSPTRGEQFF. The DNA for the CDR3 is TGTGCCAGCAGCCCTACCCGGGGTGAGCAGTTCTTC.

This chain uses TRBV10-3 with TRBJ2-3, with TRBD2 matching 9 bases. Germline V gives CDR1 ENHRY, CDR2 SYGVKD. The length of the CDR3 is 17 residues. Trimming cost V 6 bases and J 4 bases; bases outside gene matches: 14. In DNA, the CDR3 is TGTGCCATCAGGGACCTGTCGGTAGCGGGAGACTCAGATACGCAGTATTTT. This codes for CAIRDLSVAGDSDTQYF.

Only a few counts were recorded for this clone. The chain links TRBV4-2 to TRBJ2-7; 11 positions match TRBD2. Trimming took 2 bases from V and 7 from J; bases not matched to a gene: 13. The CDR3 runs 17 residues. Germline V gene lookup returns CDR1 LGHNA and CDR2 YNFKEQ. DNA for the CDR3: TGTGCCAGCAGCCAATATACCTTAGCGGGAGGGCCAGGAGAGCAGTACTTC. Amino acid sequence: CASSQYTLAGGPGEQYF.

The CDR3 DNA reads TGTGCCAGCAGCGTAGACGGCATTTTCTCGTCTAGAATTGGCTACACCTTC. Translation gives CASSVDGIFSSRIGYTF. The chain is built from TRBV9 and TRBJ1-2; no reliable D call. Germline loops: CDR1 SGDLS, CDR2 YYNGEE. V lost 0 bases, J lost 7 bases, and 22 bases lay in between. This CDR3 region has 17 residues.

The rearrangement joins TRBV15 to TRBJ1-2; D not resolved. The germline V gene encodes CDR1 LNHNV and CDR2 YYDKDF (reference sequence). CDR3 size: 14 residues. Trimming took off 5 bases at V and 4 bases at J, with 14 bases between the two ends. The CDR3: CATSDPGTAYGYTF. For the CDR3, the DNA is TGTGCCACCAGCGACCCGGGAACAGCCTATGGCTACACCTTC.

This clone was observed a single time. The chain has TRBV19 and TRBJ2-1; TRBD2 aligns across 8 bases. This CDR3 contains 17 residues. V lost 0 bases to trimming and J lost 4 bases; unmatched junction nucleotides: 8. CDR1 LNHDA and CDR2 SQIVND come from the germline V gene (reference sequence). CDR3 nucleotides: TGTGCCAGTAGTATAGATAGCGGGGCCCCACCGTACAATGAGCAGTTCTTC. It encodes CASSIDSGAPPYNEQFF.

The chain links TRBV7-9 to TRBJ1-6; 7 bases align to TRBD1. CDR3 length: 16 residues. Germline trimming cut 4 bases from V and 8 bases from J; bases unmatched to any gene: 11. Per the germline V gene, CDR1 is SEHNR and CDR2 is FQNEAQ (reference sequence). The CDR3 protein is CASSSPTGLDDSPLHF. The CDR3 DNA is TGTGCCAGCAGCTCCCCGACAGGGTTGGATGATTCACCCCTCCACTTT.

The V and J genes are TRBV7-2 and TRBJ2-5; TRBD2 aligns across 7 bases. V dropped 0 bases and J dropped 2; count of bases not matched to a gene: 6. Germline values: CDR1 SGHTA, CDR2 FQGNSA. The CDR3 totals 16 residues. The CDR3 region is CASSLAGQGGQETQYF. CDR3 in DNA: TGTGCCAGCAGCTTAGCTGGCCAGGGAGGGCAAGAGACCCAGTACTTC.

V and J are TRBV7-2 and TRBJ2-1, with 11 positions matching TRBD2. Trimming took 9 bases from V and 4 from J; bases not matched to a gene: 2. CDR1 is SGHTA and CDR2 is FQGNSA in the germline V gene. The CDR3 has 13 amino acids. The CDR3 is CASLAGGYNEQFF. The CDR3 bases are TGTGCCAGTCTAGCGGGAGGATACAATGAGCAGTTCTTC.

J is TRBJ2-5 and V is TRBV12-3 or TRBV12-4; D unclear. There are 13 residues in the CDR3. Deletions cut 5 bases from V and 1 base from J, with 8 bases between. CDR3 in DNA: TGTGCCAGCAGTCACAGCACCCAAGAGACCCAGTACTTC. It specifies CASSHSTQETQYF.

This chain uses TRBV3-1 (or the pseudogene TRBV3-2) with TRBJ2-5, with D tentatively TRBD2 (5 bases). V dropped 0 bases and J dropped 2 bases, with 10 bases sitting between them. Germline-derived CDR1 and CDR2 are LGHDT and YNNKEL (reference sequence). The CDR3 is made up of 15 amino acids. The CDR3 region is CASSQDPSWQETQYF. In nucleotides, the CDR3 is TGTGCCAGCAGCCAAGATCCTAGCTGGCAAGAGACCCAGTACTTC.

CDR3 nucleotide sequence: TGTGCCAGTAGAAGTGACGGCGGGAGAAACACCGGGGAGCTGTTTTTT. As protein: CASRSDGGRNTGELFF. The chain is built from TRBV19 and TRBJ2-2, with TRBD2 identical over 7 bases. The CDR3 has 16 amino acids. The germline CDR1 and CDR2 sequences are LNHDA and SQIVND (reference sequence). V lost 6 bases to trimming and J lost 2 bases; unmatched junction nucleotides: 9.

In its sample, this clone was seen once. The V gene is TRBV7-2, the J gene TRBJ1-5; the D gene is possibly TRBD1 (5 bases). V was pared by 0 bases and J by 7 bases, with 7 bases between. The CDR3 has 13 residues. Germline V gene sequence: CDR1 SGHTA, CDR2 FQGNSA. The CDR3: CASSLARGQPQHF. CDR3 in DNA: TGTGCCAGCAGCTTAGCGCGGGGGCAGCCCCAGCATTTT.

The V gene is TRBV4-2, the J gene TRBJ1-1; TRBD1 matches at 7 bases. Germline lookup yields CDR1 LGHNA and CDR2 YNFKEQ. The CDR3 is made up of 13 amino acids. Losses at the gene ends were 11 bases for V and 5 bases for J; bases not matched to a gene: 11. CDR3 DNA: TGTGCCTCGGCCGAGGGGGCCGGGACTGAAGCTTTCTTT. Encoded protein: CASAEGAGTEAFF.

The J gene is TRBJ2-7, the V gene TRBV19; 7 bases agree with TRBD1. The trim removed 3 bases at V and 0 bases at J, leaving 8 bases unmatched. Germline CDR1 is LNHDA and CDR2 is SQIVND (reference sequence). CDR3 length: 16 residues. CDR3 in amino acids: CASSILGGASSYEQYF. The CDR3 DNA is TGTGCCAGTAGTATTTTAGGGGGCGCAAGCTCCTACGAGCAGTACTTC.

The chain has TRBV18 and TRBJ2-5, with a tentative D call TRBD2 (6 bases). The CDR3 is 14 amino acids. The ends were cut back, 3 bases at V and 5 bases at J, with 13 bases in the middle. Germline V gene lookup returns CDR1 KGHSH and CDR2 LQKENI. CDR3 loop: CASSPTGLSETQYF. The CDR3 DNA is TGTGCCAGCTCACCTACAGGACTAAGCGAGACCCAGTACTTC.

The V gene is TRBV6-5, the J gene TRBJ2-3; no firm D call. Trimming removed 6 bases at V and 0 bases at J, with 4 bases between. Germline assignment: CDR1 MNHEY and CDR2 SVGAGI. The CDR3 spans 12 residues. Here the CDR3 DNA reads TGTGCCAGCAGCAAAAGCACAGATACGCAGTATTTT. Its protein product is CASSKSTDTQYF.

In its sample, this clone was seen a few times. This chain joins TRBV10-3 and TRBJ1-3; TRBD1 aligns across 7 bases. From germline, CDR1 is ENHRY and CDR2 SYGVKD. V dropped 10 bases and J dropped 2; count of bases not matched to a gene: 5. CDR3 length: 13 amino acids. The CDR3 DNA reads as TGTGCCACAACGGGACAGACTGGAAACACCATATATTTT. Residues: CATTGQTGNTIYF.

V gene TRBV5-1 combines with J gene TRBJ2-7; D call uncertain. The CDR3 spans 11 residues. Per germline, CDR1 SGHRS and CDR2 YFSETQ. V dropped 0 bases and J dropped 6 bases, with 4 bases sitting between them. The CDR3 sequence: CASSLGREQYF. The CDR3 region has the DNA TGCGCCAGCAGCTTGGGTCGCGAGCAGTACTTC. Full variable domain (outside the CDR3, taken from reference TRBV5-1 and TRBJ2-7): KAGVTQTPRYLIKTRGQQVTLSCSPISGHRSVSWYQQTPGQGLQFLFEYFSETQRNKGNFPGRFSGRQFSNSRSEMNVSTLELGDSALYLCASSLGREQYFGPGTRLTVT.